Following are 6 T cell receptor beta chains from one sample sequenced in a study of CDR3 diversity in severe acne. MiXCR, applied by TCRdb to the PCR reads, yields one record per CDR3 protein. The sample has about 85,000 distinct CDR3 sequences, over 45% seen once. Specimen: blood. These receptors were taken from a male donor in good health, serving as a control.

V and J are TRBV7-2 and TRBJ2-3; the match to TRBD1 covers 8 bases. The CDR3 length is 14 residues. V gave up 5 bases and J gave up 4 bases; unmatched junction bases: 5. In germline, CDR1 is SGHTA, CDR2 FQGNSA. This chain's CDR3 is CASSKDRAPDTQYF. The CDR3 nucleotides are TGTGCCAGCAGCAAGGACAGGGCACCAGATACGCAGTATTTT.

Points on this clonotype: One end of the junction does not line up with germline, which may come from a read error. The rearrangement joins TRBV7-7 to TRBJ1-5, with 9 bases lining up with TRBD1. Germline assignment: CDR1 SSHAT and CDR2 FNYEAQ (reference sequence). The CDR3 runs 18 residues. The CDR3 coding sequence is TGTGCTAGCAGCTTCCCCGAGGACAGGGGTTACAGCAATCAGCCCCAGCATTTT. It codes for CASSFPEDRGYSNQPQHF.

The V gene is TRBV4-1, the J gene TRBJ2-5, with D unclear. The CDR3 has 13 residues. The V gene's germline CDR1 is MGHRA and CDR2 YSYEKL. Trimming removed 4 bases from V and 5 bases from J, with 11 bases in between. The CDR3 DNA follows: TGCGCCAGCAGCCCCTTTGGGTGGGAGACCCAGTACTTC. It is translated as CASSPFGWETQYF.

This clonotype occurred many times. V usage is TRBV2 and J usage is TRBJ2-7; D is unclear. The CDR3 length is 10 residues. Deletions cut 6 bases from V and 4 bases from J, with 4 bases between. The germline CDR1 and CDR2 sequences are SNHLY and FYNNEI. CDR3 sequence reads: CASSGYEQYF. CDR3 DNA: TGTGCCAGCAGCGGATACGAGCAGTACTTC. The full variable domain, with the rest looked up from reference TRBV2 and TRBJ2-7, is EPEVTQTPSHQVTQMGQEVILRCVPISNHLYFYWYRQILGQKVEFLVSFYNNEISEKSEIFDDQFSVERPDGSNFTLKIRSTKLEDSAMYFCASSGYEQYFGPGTRLTVT.

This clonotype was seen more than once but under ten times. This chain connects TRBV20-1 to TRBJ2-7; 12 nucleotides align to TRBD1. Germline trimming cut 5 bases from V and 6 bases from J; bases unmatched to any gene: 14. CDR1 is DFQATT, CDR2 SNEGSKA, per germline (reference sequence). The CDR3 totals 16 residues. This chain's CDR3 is CSAGGGEGTGGSEQYF. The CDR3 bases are TGCAGTGCTGGAGGTGGGGAGGGGACAGGGGGCTCCGAGCAGTACTTC.

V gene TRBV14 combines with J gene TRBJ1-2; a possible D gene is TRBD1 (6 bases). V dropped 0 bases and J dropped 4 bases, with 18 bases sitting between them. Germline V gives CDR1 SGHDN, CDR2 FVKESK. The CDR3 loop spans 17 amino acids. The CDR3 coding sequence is TGTGCCAGCAGCCAAGATATGGAGGGGGGGGACGGCTATGGCTACACCTTC. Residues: CASSQDMEGGDGYGYTF. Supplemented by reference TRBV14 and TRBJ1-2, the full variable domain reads EAGVTQFPSHSVIEKGQTVTLRCDPISGHDNLYWYRRVMGKEIKFLLHFVKESKQDESGMPNNRFLAERTGGTYSTLKVQPAELEDSGVYFCASSQDMEGGDGYGYTFGSGTRLTVV.